This T cell receptor (beta chain) originates from a study of identical twins. The study, taken as a whole, reports: Without tracking the same donors, conclusions rested on cross-sectional statistical analysis.

Germline values: CDR1 SEHNR, CDR2 FQNEAQ (reference sequence). This CDR3 contains 14 residues. The ends were cut back, 2 bases at V and 9 bases at J, with 11 bases in the middle. The authors used template switching to add a universal primer site and gave cDNA unique molecular identifiers. TCRdb reanalysed the 5' RACE reads using MiXCR and keeps one entry per CDR3 protein. The repertoire holds about 700,000 distinct CDR3 sequences, with approximately 6% as singletons. Concerning this clonotype itself: Antigen: not known.

Material for sequencing was naive T cells sorted from blood. The clonotype comes from a man between 18 and 29 years old in good health. V gene TRBV7-9 combines with J gene TRBJ1-6, with D possibly matching TRBD1 (6 bases). CDR3 residues: CASSLSGDGSPLHF. The CDR3 nucleotides are TGTGCCAGCAGCTTATCAGGGGATGGTTCACCCCTCCACTTT.